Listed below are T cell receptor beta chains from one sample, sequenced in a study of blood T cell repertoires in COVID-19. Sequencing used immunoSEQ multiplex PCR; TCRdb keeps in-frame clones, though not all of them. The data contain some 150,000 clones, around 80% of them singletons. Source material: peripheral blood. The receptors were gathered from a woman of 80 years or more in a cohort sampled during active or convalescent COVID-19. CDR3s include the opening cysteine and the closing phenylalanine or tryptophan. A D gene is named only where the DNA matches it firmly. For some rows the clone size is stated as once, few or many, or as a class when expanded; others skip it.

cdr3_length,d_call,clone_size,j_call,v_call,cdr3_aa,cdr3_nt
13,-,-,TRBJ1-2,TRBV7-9,CASSEDGGAGYTF,TGTGCCAGCAGTGAAGACGGGGGTGCCGGCTACACCTTC
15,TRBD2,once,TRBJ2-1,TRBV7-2,CASSPVPGTREEQFF,TGTGCCAGCAGCCCCGTACCTGGGACTAGGGAAGAGCAGTTCTTC
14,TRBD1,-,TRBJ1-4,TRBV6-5,CASGETGGYEKLFF,TGTGCCAGCGGAGAGACAGGGGGTTATGAAAAACTGTTTTTT
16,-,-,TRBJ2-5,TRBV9,CASSPPVGEWKETQYF,TGTGCCAGCAGCCCCCCGGTCGGGGAATGGAAAGAGACCCAGTACTTC
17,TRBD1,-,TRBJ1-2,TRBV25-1,CASSTDLGQGFVYGYTF,TGTGCCAGCAGTACCGATCTGGGACAGGGGTTTGTCTATGGCTACACCTTC
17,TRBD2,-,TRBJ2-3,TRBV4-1,CASSQALPGLAANTQYF,TGCGCCAGCAGCCAAGCCCTGCCGGGACTAGCGGCAAATACGCAGTATTTT
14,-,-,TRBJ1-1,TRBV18,CASSPDSTLAEAFF,TGTGCCAGCTCGCCGGACTCCACCCTAGCTGAAGCTTTCTTT
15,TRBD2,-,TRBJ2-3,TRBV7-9,CASSPSGGSTDTQYF,TGTGCCAGCAGCCCTAGCGGGGGGAGCACAGATACGCAGTATTTT
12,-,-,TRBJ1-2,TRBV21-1,CAIFAEGNGYTF,-
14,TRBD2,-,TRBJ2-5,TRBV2,CATKRGGLMETQYF,TGTGCCACCAAGCGGGGGGGCCTCATGGAGACCCAGTACTTC
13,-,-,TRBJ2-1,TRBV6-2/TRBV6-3,CASSPNTGGDQFF,TGTGCCAGCAGTCCGAATACAGGGGGGGATCAGTTCTTC
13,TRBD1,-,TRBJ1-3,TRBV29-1,CSVETGVGNTIYF,TGCAGCGTCGAGACAGGGGTTGGAAACACCATATATTTT
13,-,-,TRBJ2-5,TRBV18,CASSPRARETQYF,TGTGCCAGCTCACCGCGGGCGAGAGAGACCCAGTACTTC
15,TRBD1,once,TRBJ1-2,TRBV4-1,CASSQGTGLRLGYTF,TGCGCCAGCAGCCAAGGGACAGGCTTGCGCTTAGGCTACACCTTC
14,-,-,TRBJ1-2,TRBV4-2,CASSQDRGRYGYTF,TGTGCCAGCAGCCAAGATAGGGGAAGGTATGGCTACACCTTC
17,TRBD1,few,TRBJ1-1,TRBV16,CASNGDRGQKKGTEAFF,TGTGCCAGCAATGGGGACAGGGGGCAGAAGAAGGGCACTGAAGCTTTCTTT
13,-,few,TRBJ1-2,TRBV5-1,CASSPNRAHGYTF,TGCGCCAGCAGCCCGAACAGGGCACATGGCTACACCTTC
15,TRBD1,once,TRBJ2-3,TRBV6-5,CASSPQGGLTDTQYF,TGTGCCAGCAGTCCCCAAGGGGGCCTTACGGATACGCAGTATTTT
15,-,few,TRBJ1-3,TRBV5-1,CASSLGAGSGNTIYF,TGCGCCAGCAGCTTGGGTGCGGGCTCTGGAAACACCATATATTTT
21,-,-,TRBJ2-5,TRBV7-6,CASSLDYGWGASRSPGETQYF,TGTGCCAGCAGCTTAGACTATGGGTGGGGCGCTTCTAGGTCTCCAGGAGAGACCCAGTACTTC
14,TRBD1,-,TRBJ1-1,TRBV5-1,CASSPGQVNTEAFF,TGCGCCAGCAGCCCGGGACAGGTGAACACTGAAGCTTTCTTT
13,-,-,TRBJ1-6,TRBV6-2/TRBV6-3,CASSAASNSPLHF,TGTGCCAGCAGTGCGGCTAGTAATTCACCCCTCCACTTT
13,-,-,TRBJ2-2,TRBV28,CASYYRVTGELFF,TGTGCCAGCTACTATAGAGTTACCGGGGAGCTGTTTTTT
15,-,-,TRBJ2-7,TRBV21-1,CASSKGLACSYEQYF,TGTGCCAGCAGCAAGGGTCTAGCGTGCTCCTACGAGCAGTACTTC
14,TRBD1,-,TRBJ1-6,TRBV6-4,CASRGTAGSSPLHF,TGTGCCAGCAGGGGGACAGCCGGTAGTTCACCCCTCCACTTT
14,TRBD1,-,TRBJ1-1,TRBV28,CASTLPGGYTEAFF,TGTGCCAGCACTCTACCAGGGGGGTACACTGAAGCTTTCTTT
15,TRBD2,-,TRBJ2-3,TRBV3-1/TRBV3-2,CASSRGVQGTDTQYF,TGTGCCAGCTCGCGGGGGGTCCAAGGCACAGATACGCAGTATTTT
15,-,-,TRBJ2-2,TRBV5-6,CASSQQGANTGELFF,TGTGCCAGCAGCCAACAGGGAGCGAACACCGGGGAGCTGTTTTTT
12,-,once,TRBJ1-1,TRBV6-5,CASRSGVTEAFF,TGTGCCAGCAGGTCAGGGGTTACTGAAGCTTTCTTT
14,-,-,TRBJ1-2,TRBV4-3,CASSQEAGYYGYTF,TGCGCCAGCAGCCAAGAAGCGGGGTACTATGGCTACACCTTC
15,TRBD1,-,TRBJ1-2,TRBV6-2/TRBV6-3,CASSTRDRGNYGYTF,TGTGCCAGCAGTACCCGGGACAGGGGTAACTATGGCTACACCTTC
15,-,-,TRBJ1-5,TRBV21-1,CASSKTGQRNQPQHF,TGTGCCAGCAGCAAAACGGGACAGCGTAATCAGCCCCAGCATTTT
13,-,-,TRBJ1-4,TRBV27,CALQGIMYEKLFF,TGTGCCCTCCAGGGTATAATGTATGAAAAACTGTTTTTT
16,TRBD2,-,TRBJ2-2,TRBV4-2,CASSQDTSGGDGELFF,TGTGCCAGCAGCCAAGACACTAGCGGGGGCGACGGGGAGCTGTTTTTT